This TCR beta chain emerged from a study of T cells after yellow fever vaccination. The CDR3 is 11 residues long. Germline V gives CDR1 DFQATT, CDR2 SNEGSKA (reference sequence). Between the trimmed V and J ends, which lost 4 bases and 1 base, there was a span of 4 bases. MiXCR, run by TCRdb on the 5' RACE reads, gives a single entry per CDR3 protein. The sample yields just under 600,000 distinct CDR3 sequences, 13% seen once. This clonotype was detected a few times. This chain connects TRBV20-1 to TRBJ1-1; no firm D call. The clonotype was recovered from a man between 25 and 39 years old who received the YFV17D yellow fever vaccine. The input for sequencing was PBMCs, taken on the day of the yellow fever booster vaccination. In DNA form, the CDR3 reads TGCAGTGCTACAGGGAACACTGAAGCTTTCTTT. It is translated as CSATGNTEAFF.